This T cell receptor beta chain is drawn from a study of T cells in Graves' hyperthyroidism and ophthalmopathy. Study-wide results and caveats: The model anticipated ophthalmopathy a median approximately 6.6 months pre-onset.

Template material for amplifying TCR beta CDR3 regions consisted of RNA transcripts. The HTBI primer set drove a first-round RT-PCR of the TCR CDR3. TCRdb ran MiXCR on the multiplex PCR reads and lists one entry per CDR3 protein. This sample yields about 570,000 distinct CDR3 sequences, of which just over 45% are seen a single time; about 20% belongs to the top ten. Notes on this clonotype: Antigen unknown.

V shed 1 base, J shed 4 bases, and the junction held 10 bases outside the gene matches. This CDR3 spans 16 amino acids. CDR1 is SEHNR and CDR2 is FQNEAQ in the germline V gene (reference sequence). This chain uses TRBV7-9 with TRBJ2-7; the match to TRBD2 covers 7 bases. Sequenced sample: peripheral blood or thyroid tissue (not recorded which). This TCR was recovered from an adult woman with Graves' disease, either hyperthyroidism or ophthalmopathy (not recorded which). The CDR3 bases are TGTGCCAGCAGCTTAGGACCCACCGGGGAGGGTTACGAGCAGTACTTC. It specifies CASSLGPTGEGYEQYF.